The following is a T cell receptor (beta chain) sequence with its context. Its target is unknown. PCR involved 60 Vbeta and 13 Jbeta primers. The method was immunoSEQ multiplex PCR; TCRdb's version includes in-frame clones alone and lacks a portion of them. The table shows 150,000 to 200,000 clones, with about 65% occurring only once. CDR1 and CDR2 from the germline V gene are MNHEY and SMNVEV (reference sequence). Trimming took off 6 bases at V and 11 bases at J, with 19 bases between the two ends. This CDR3 contains 13 residues. The data were taken from a study of cytomegalovirus exposure and HLA in healthy donors. The study's findings and limits: Reported performance of the classifier showed diagnosis of cytomegalovirus status with high specificity and sensitivity. Within an earlier analysis, most TCR beta V segments proved productive either about 87% or about 30% of the time.

The sample consisted of PBMCs. The TCR sequence derives from a girl aged 10 to 17 in good health and CMV-seronegative. The V call is TRBV27, the J call TRBJ1-1; D is ambiguous. The CDR3 sequence: CASSRKLEVEAFF. The CDR3 nucleotides are TGTGCCAGCAGCAGGAAGTTAGAAGTTGAGGCTTTCTTT.